This TCR beta chain is drawn from a study of blood T cell repertoires in COVID-19 (dated by TCRdb to 2019 to 2021). Broadly, across the study: Samples from collaborators originated in the United States, Italy and Spain and spanned both the acute and convalescent phases of COVID-19. The material from the prospective study consisted of cDNA or gDNA derived from T cells, B-cell-depleted T cells, or PBMCs. The dataset comprised deeply sampled blood TCRbeta repertoires from subjects exposed to, actively infected with, or recovered from COVID-19. A freely available public database, intended as a resource for researchers studying the immune response to SARS-CoV-2, is where the repertoires were released. The samples were drawn from the first 160 participants of the ongoing ImmuneRACE study and from 1,254 subjects provided by 6 global collaborators. The sample metadata nearly always contained a de-identified subject ID, COVID-19 status, age in years and sex. Where available, HLA class I and class II types were obtained from metadata supplied by the sample provider rather than from assay-based typing. Study-wide findings and limitations: The amount of clinical and demographic metadata varied by source and participant and was provided uncurated.

Participants in the prospective study were aged roughly 18 to 90 years, lived in more than 20 United States geographic areas, and enrolled through a virtual design. In the prospective study, cohorts were assigned on the basis of participant-reported clinical history obtained from a screening survey and a study questionnaire. Each participant in the prospective study had whole blood, serum and a nasopharyngeal or oropharyngeal swab collected by mobile phlebotomists. Prospective study participants could optionally give additional blood draws and questionnaires over an approximately 2-month period. Prospective study blood samples were shipped either frozen or at room temperature before DNA extraction. The immunoSEQ Assay, a bias-controlled multiplex PCR, was used to amplify TCRbeta CDR3 regions from genomic DNA. The paper's processing steps were these. Nucleated cell counts per sample were estimated from amplification of reference gene primers within the assay. To quantify the absolute abundance of each unique TCRbeta CDR3 rearrangement, sequence reads were collapsed and filtered. For each sample, productive Simpson clonality was calculated as the square root of Simpson's diversity index over productive rearrangements. TCRdb took this table from immuneACCESS and kept in-frame rearrangements with V and J called. Such tables lack part of the clones; where checked against another copy, unresolved V genes explain under half of the gap, and the rest is unexplained. V and J calls and clone size come straight from that table; D and trimming were deduced from the DNA. The sample table lists 250,000 to 300,000 clones, around 80% of them with a count of one. Under 5% of the sample is held by the ten biggest clonotypes.

Trimming removed 7 bases from V and 0 bases from J, leaving 12 bases between the germline ends. The CDR3 sequence holds 15 residues, the cysteine and phenylalanine included. The read is trimmed to its CDR3 DNA, 45 bases read in frame from base 1. Reading the germline V gene (reference sequence) gives CDR1 LNHDA and CDR2 SQIVND. With regard to this clone: Its antigen target is currently unknown. Within one base of it there is no much larger clone, and no base qualities were kept.

Sequenced material: PBMCs or T cells enriched from blood (not recorded which). This TCR was sampled from a man aged 25 to 40 with acute COVID-19. This chain is built from TRBV19 and TRBJ1-4; the D gene identity is not certain. The base sequence is TGTGCCAGTAACCGTAACACAGCAACTAATGAAAAACTGTTTTTT. Its protein reads: CASNRNTATNEKLFF. Outside the CDR3, residues come from the reference TRBV19 and TRBJ1-4 proteins, so the full variable domain is: DGGITQSPKYLFRKEGQNVTLSCEQNLNHDAMYWYRQDPGQGLRLIYYSQIVNDFQKGDIAEGYSVSREKKESFPLTVTSAQKNPTAFYLCASNRNTATNEKLFFGSGTQLSVL.